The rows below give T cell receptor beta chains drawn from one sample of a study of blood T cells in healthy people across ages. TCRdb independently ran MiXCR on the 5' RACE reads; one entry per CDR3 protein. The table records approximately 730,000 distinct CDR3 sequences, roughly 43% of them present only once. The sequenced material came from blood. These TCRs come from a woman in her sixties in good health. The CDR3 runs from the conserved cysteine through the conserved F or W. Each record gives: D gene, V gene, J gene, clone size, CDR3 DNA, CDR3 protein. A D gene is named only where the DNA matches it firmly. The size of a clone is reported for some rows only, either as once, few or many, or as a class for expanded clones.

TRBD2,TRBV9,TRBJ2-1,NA,TGTGCCAGCAGCGTAGCCTTCTCTAGCGGGGAATACAATGAGCAGTTCTTC,CASSVAFSSGEYNEQFF
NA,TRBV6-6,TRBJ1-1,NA,TGTGCCAGCGACCATAATGGGGACACTGAAGCTTTCTTT,CASDHNGDTEAFF
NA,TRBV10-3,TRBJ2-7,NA,TGTGCCATCAGTCGCCAGGAAGTAGAAAGGGGCCCCTACGAGCAGTACTTC,CAISRQEVERGPYEQYF
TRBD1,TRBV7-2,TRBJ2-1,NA,TGTGCCAGCAGCTTCAACGGACAGGGAAACTACAATGAGCAGTTCTTC,CASSFNGQGNYNEQFF
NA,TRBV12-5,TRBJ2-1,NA,TGTGCTAGTGGTTTGGTGGCGGGTCGATCCTACAATGAGCAGTTCTTC,CASGLVAGRSYNEQFF
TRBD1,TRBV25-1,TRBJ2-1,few,TGTGCCAGCAGTGTAAGGACAGGGACCTTCTCCTACAATGAGCAGTTCTTC,CASSVRTGTFSYNEQFF
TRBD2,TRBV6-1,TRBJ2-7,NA,TGTGCCAGCAGTGAAGCGGCGGCTAGCGGGAGGTACAATGAGCAGTACTTC,CASSEAAASGRYNEQYF
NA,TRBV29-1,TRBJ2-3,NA,TGCAGCGTTGAAGATCATGTGACGCGGACGCAGTATTTT,CSVEDHVTRTQYF
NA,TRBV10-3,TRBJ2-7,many,TGTGCCATCAGTGAGGTTAGCGTTTACTCCTACGAGCAGTACTTC,CAISEVSVYSYEQYF
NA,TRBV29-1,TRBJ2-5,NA,TGCAGCGTAAGCACAGGGCGAGGAGAGACCCAGTACTTC,CSVSTGRGETQYF
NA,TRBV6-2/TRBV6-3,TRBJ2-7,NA,TGTACCAGCAGTTGGGGAAGGGGCTACGAGCAGTACTTC,CTSSWGRGYEQYF
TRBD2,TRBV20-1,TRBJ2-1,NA,TGCAGTGCTAGAGATCTTGTTAGCGGGAGTTCCTACAATGAGCAGTTCTTC,CSARDLVSGSSYNEQFF
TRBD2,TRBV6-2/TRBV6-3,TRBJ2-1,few,TGTGCCAGCAGGCCACCGGGACTAGCTAAGAGTGAGCAGTTCTTC,CASRPPGLAKSEQFF
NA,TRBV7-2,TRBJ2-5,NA,TGTGCCAGCAGCTTAGACAGAGCGGTGCAAGAGACCCAGTACTTC,CASSLDRAVQETQYF
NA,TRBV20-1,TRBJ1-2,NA,TGCAGTGCCTGGACAGCTAACTATGGCTACACCTTC,CSAWTANYGYTF
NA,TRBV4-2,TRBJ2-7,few,TGTGCCGGCAGCCAATCCGGCTACGAGCAGTACTTC,CAGSQSGYEQYF
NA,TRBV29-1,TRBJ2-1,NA,TGCAGCGTTGAATTCGGGTTTAATGAGCAGTTCTTC,CSVEFGFNEQFF
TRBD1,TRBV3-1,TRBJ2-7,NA,TGTGCCAGCAGCCAAGGAAGGACAGGGGGCTACGAGCAGTACTTC,CASSQGRTGGYEQYF
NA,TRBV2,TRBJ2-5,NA,TGTGCCAGCAGCCGGGTCAAACAAGAGACCCAGTACTTC,CASSRVKQETQYF
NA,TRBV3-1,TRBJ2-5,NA,TGTGCCAGTGAACACCGGGCCACGGGGAAGACCCAGTACTTC,CASEHRATGKTQYF
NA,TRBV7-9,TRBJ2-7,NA,TGTGCCAGCCGCACGACCACATCCTCCTTTCGCAATGAGCAGTACTTC,CASRTTTSSFRNEQYF
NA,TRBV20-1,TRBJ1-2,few,TGCAGTGCTACCATCACAGAATACTATGGCTACACCTTC,CSATITEYYGYTF
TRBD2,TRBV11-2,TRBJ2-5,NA,TGTGCCAGCAGCCTAGCGGGAGGGCCGGATAAGCAGTACTTC,CASSLAGGPDKQYF
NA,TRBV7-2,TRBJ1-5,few,TGTGCCAGCAGCTCCGGGGACACCTACAATCAGCCCCAGCATTTT,CASSSGDTYNQPQHF
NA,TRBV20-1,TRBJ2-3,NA,TGCAGTGCTAGAGGGCTAGCCGGTACGCAGTATTTT,CSARGLAGTQYF
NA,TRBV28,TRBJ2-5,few,TGTGCCAGCAGTTTTAGGCTAGCCACAGAGACCCAGTACTTC,CASSFRLATETQYF
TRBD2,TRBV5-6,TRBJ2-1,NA,TGTGCCAGCAGCTTGCTAGCGGGGGGCCCCTCCTCCTACAATGAGCAGTTCTTC,CASSLLAGGPSSYNEQFF